The 16 T cell receptor beta chains in this list originate from one sample, sequenced in a study of control samples from healthy donors and cancer patients. The repertoire was sequenced with immunoSEQ multiplex PCR; TCRdb's copy has only in-frame clones and lacks some. The sample lists over 100,000 clones; about 89% were seen once. Source material: blood. These receptors originate from a woman between 50 and 59 years old in good health.

Here the CDR3 reads CASSLGGKMVNTIYF. CDR3 nucleotide sequence: TGTGCCAGCAGCTTAGGCGGAAAAATGGTAAACACCATATATTTT. The rearrangement joins TRBV7-2 to TRBJ1-3; no reliable D call. This CDR3 has 15 amino acids. V was trimmed by 1 base and J by 6 bases, leaving 13 bases between them. The germline V gene encodes CDR1 SGHTA and CDR2 FQGNSA. Looking up the rest from reference TRBV7-2 and TRBJ1-3 gives the full variable domain: GAGVSQSPSNKVTEKGKDVELRCDPISGHTALYWYRQSLGQGLEFLIYFQGNSAPDKSGLPSDRFSAERTGGSVSTLTIQRTQQEDSAVYLCASSLGGKMVNTIYFGEGSWLTVV.

In its sample, this clone was seen a few times. The chain links TRBV18 to TRBJ2-2, with D hard to call. The germline CDR1 and CDR2 sequences are KGHSH and LQKENI. This CDR3 has 15 amino acids. V was cut by 3 bases and J by 7 bases, with 15 bases left in between. In DNA form, the CDR3 reads TGTGCCAGCTCACCCCCGATCTTCCGGGTCGGGGAGCTGTTTTTT. This gives the protein CASSPPIFRVGELFF.

The table lists this clone with a count of one. The chain uses TRBV19 and TRBJ1-1; D is uncertain. Germline V gene lookup returns CDR1 LNHDA and CDR2 SQIVND (reference sequence). Trimming took off 5 bases at V and 0 bases at J, with 7 bases between the two ends. The CDR3 loop spans 13 amino acids. The CDR3 sequence: CASSAVMNTEAFF. The CDR3 bases are TGTGCCAGTAGTGCGGTCATGAACACTGAAGCTTTCTTT.

This clone was seen a handful of times. The chain carries TRBV4-2 and TRBJ2-7, with 8 bases fitting TRBD2. There are 14 residues in the CDR3. Germline V gene lookup returns CDR1 LGHNA and CDR2 YNFKEQ. Losses at the gene ends were 4 bases for V and 4 bases for J; bases not matched to a gene: 6. CDR3 nucleotides: TGTGCCAGCAGCCCAACGGGGGGGCCTTACGAGCAGTACTTC. It translates to CASSPTGGPYEQYF.

The chain links TRBV4-3 to TRBJ1-2; 7 positions agree with TRBD1. The CDR3 is made up of 13 amino acids. The germline CDR1 and CDR2 sequences are LGHNA and YSLEER. J lost 5 bases, V lost 6 bases, and 6 bases had no gene match. The CDR3 loop reads CASSLGQLYGYTF. CDR3 sequence (DNA): TGCGCCAGCAGTCTGGGACAGCTTTATGGCTACACCTTC.

This chain uses TRBV5-1 with TRBJ2-1, with 9 nucleotides matching TRBD2. This CDR3 comprises 16 residues. CDR1 is SGHRS and CDR2 is YFSETQ in the germline V gene. With 3 bases clipped from V and 7 bases from J, the junction kept 11 bases outside the gene matches. The DNA of the CDR3 is TGCGCCAGCAGCTCGACTAGCGGACCCTCGGGGAATGAGCAGTTCTTC. As protein: CASSSTSGPSGNEQFF. The entire variable domain, with the rest obtained from reference TRBV5-1 and TRBJ2-1, is as follows: KAGVTQTPRYLIKTRGQQVTLSCSPISGHRSVSWYQQTPGQGLQFLFEYFSETQRNKGNFPGRFSGRQFSNSRSEMNVSTLELGDSALYLCASSSTSGPSGNEQFFGPGTRLTVL.

In regard to this clone: This sequence may be a read error, since a much larger clone differs from it by one base. Other DNA sequences in the sample encode the same CDR3. This chain joins TRBV7-8 and TRBJ1-4, with 9 bases matching TRBD1. The CDR3 extends over 14 amino acids. Germline V CDR1 and CDR2: SGHVS, FQNEAQ. CDR3 loop: CASSFRDRDEKLFF. CDR3 coding DNA: TGTGCCAGCAGCTTCCGGGACAGGGATGAAAAATTGTTTTTT.

The chain combines TRBV6-6 with TRBJ1-1; perhaps TRBD1 as D (5 bases). The CDR3 contains 15 residues. CDR1 is MNHNY, CDR2 SVGAGI, per germline (reference sequence). V lost 6 bases to trimming and J lost 3 bases, with 17 bases between them. The CDR3 sequence: CASREIPAGDTEAFF. The CDR3 DNA reads TGTGCCAGCAGGGAGATCCCGGCGGGGGACACTGAAGCTTTCTTT.

The chain couples TRBV5-6 to TRBJ1-4; perhaps TRBD1 as D (6 bases). With 4 bases removed from V and 0 bases from J, the gap between germline ends came to 13 bases. CDR1 and CDR2 (germline): SGHDT, YYEEEE. The CDR3 totals 16 residues. DNA for the CDR3: TGTGCCAGCAGCCAACAGGGACTTGCAACTAATGAAAAACTGTTTTTT. Residues: CASSQQGLATNEKLFF.

V and J are TRBV2 and TRBJ1-2, with a weak D call TRBD1 (5 bases). Trimming stripped 10 bases from V and 5 bases from J, with 17 bases between. The CDR3 has 13 residues. Germline values: CDR1 SNHLY, CDR2 FYNNEI. CDR3 residues: CANGGDVGYGYTF. CDR3 DNA: TGTGCCAACGGAGGGGATGTTGGGTATGGCTACACCTTC.

The chain links TRBV7-2 to TRBJ2-1, with TRBD2 identical over 9 bases. The V gene's germline CDR1 is SGHTA and CDR2 FQGNSA. V dropped 2 bases and J dropped 4; count of bases not matched to a gene: 6. The CDR3 has 16 amino acids. The CDR3 region is CASSLRGTSRYNEQFF. DNA for the CDR3: TGTGCCAGCAGCTTACGGGGGACTAGCAGGTACAATGAGCAGTTCTTC.

This clone was counted once. V usage is TRBV29-1 and J usage is TRBJ1-1; TRBD1 might be the D (5 bases). CDR1 is SQVTM and CDR2 is ANQGSEA in the germline V gene. Trimming stripped 5 bases from V and 5 bases from J, with 12 bases between. CDR3 length equals 12 residues. CDR3 residues: CSVWEGMTEAFF. CDR3 nucleotide sequence: TGCAGCGTTTGGGAGGGGATGACTGAAGCTTTCTTT.

This chain connects TRBV14 to TRBJ2-4; the D is unclear. V gave up 1 base and J gave up 14 bases, with 9 bases separating them. CDR1 is SGHDN and CDR2 is FVKESK in the germline V gene. This CDR3 is built from 11 residues. This CDR3 is CASSQGHQEYF. As DNA, the CDR3 is TGTGCCAGCAGCCAAGGGCACCAGGAGTACTTC.

The chain employs TRBV7-8 and TRBJ1-1; 8 nucleotides line up with TRBD1. In germline, CDR1 is SGHVS, CDR2 FQNEAQ. This CDR3 comprises 18 residues. V was clipped by 1 base and J by 0 bases; unmatched bases: 10. CDR3 in DNA: TGTGCCAGCAGCTTAGGCTTCCAGGGGGCCCGATTGAACACTGAAGCTTTCTTT. Protein product: CASSLGFQGARLNTEAFF.

J is TRBJ2-1 and V is TRBV4-3; 8 bases fit TRBD2. With 5 bases clipped from V and 9 bases from J, the junction kept 12 bases outside the gene matches. Germline values: CDR1 LGHNA, CDR2 YSLEER. This CDR3 region has 15 residues. In DNA, the CDR3 is TGCGCCAGCAGCGGCGCAGCGGGAGTTGGGAGTGAGCAGTTCTTC. Amino acid sequence: CASSGAAGVGSEQFF.

This CDR3 is CASSLSGLQGYTF. The DNA of the CDR3 is TGTGCCAGCAGCCTATCCGGGCTTCAGGGCTACACCTTC. The J gene is TRBJ1-2, the V gene TRBV3-1 (or the pseudogene TRBV3-2); no definite D call. Trimming took off 4 bases at V and 8 bases at J, with 14 bases between the two ends. This CDR3 spans 13 amino acids. Germline loops: CDR1 LGHDT, CDR2 YNNKEL (reference sequence).